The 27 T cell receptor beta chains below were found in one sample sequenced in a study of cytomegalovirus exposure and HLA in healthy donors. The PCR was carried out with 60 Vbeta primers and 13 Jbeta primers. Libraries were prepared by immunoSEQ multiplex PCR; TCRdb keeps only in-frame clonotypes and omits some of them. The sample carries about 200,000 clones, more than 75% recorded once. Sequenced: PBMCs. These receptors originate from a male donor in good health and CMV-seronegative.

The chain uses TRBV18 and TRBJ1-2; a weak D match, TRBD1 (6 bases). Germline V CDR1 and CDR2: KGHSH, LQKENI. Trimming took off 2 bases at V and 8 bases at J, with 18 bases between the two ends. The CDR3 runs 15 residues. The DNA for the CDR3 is TGTGCCAGCTCACCAGAAGCGATCCCAGGGGAGGGCTACACCTTC. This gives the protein CASSPEAIPGEGYTF.

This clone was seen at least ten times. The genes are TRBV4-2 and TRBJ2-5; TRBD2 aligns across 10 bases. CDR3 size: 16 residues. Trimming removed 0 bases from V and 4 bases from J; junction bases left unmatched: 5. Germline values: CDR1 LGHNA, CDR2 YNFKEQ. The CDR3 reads CASSQDPAGGPETQYF. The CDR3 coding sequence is TGTGCCAGCAGCCAAGATCCAGCGGGAGGGCCAGAGACCCAGTACTTC.

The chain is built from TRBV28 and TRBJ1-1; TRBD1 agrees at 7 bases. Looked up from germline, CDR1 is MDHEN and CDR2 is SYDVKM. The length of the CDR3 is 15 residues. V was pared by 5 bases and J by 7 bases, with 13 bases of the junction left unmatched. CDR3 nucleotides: TGTGCCAGCAGTCGGAGGGGGCAGACCAACTTTGAAGCTTTCTTT. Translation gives CASSRRGQTNFEAFF.

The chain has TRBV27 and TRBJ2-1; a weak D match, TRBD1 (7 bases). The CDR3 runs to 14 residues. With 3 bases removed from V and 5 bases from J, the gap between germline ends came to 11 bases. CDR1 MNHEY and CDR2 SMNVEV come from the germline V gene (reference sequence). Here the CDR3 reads CASSLRGQNNEQFF. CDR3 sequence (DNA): TGTGCCAGCAGTTTGCGGGGACAGAACAATGAGCAGTTCTTC.

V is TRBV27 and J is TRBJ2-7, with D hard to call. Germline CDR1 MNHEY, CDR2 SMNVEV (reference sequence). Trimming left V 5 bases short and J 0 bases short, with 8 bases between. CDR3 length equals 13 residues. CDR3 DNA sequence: TGTGCCAGCAGTCCCGGTCTCTCCTACGAGCAGTACTTC. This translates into CASSPGLSYEQYF.

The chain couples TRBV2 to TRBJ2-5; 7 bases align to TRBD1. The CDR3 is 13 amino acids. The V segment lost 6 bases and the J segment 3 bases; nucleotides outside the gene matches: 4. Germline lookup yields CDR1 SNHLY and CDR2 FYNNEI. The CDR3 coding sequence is TGTGCCAGCAGCCAGACAGGGAAAGAGACCCAGTACTTC. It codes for CASSQTGKETQYF.

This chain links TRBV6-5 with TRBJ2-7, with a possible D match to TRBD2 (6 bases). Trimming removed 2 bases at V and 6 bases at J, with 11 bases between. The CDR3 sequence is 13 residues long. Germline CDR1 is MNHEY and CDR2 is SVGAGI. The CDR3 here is CASSYGGIGEQYF. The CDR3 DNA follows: TGTGCCAGCAGTTACGGGGGGATCGGCGAGCAGTACTTC.

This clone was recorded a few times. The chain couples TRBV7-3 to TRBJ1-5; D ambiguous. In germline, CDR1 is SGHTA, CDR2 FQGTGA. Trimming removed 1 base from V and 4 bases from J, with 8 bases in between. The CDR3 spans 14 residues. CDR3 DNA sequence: TGTGCCAGCAGCTTAAATCCCGGGAATCAGCCCCAGCATTTT. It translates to CASSLNPGNQPQHF.

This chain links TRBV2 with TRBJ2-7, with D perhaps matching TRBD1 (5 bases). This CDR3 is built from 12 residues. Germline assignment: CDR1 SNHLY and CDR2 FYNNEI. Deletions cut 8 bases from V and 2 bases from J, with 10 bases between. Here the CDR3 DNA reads TGTGCCAGCGCGACAGCCCCCTACGAGCAGTACTTC. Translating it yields CASATAPYEQYF.

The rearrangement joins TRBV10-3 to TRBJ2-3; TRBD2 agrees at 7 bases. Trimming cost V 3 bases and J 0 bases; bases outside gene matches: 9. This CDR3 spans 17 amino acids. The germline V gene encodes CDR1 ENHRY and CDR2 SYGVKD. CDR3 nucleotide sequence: TGTGCCATCAGTGATCCGCCTTGGGGGGGGAGCACAGATACGCAGTATTTT. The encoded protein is CAISDPPWGGSTDTQYF.

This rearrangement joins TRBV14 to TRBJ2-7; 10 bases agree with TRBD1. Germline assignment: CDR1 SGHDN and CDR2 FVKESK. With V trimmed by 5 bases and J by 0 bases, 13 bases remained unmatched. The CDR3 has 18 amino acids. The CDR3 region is CASSSTGGVSRSSYEQYF. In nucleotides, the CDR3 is TGTGCCAGCAGCTCGACAGGGGGCGTATCCCGGAGCTCCTACGAGCAGTACTTC. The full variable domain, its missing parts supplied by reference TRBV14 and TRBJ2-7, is EAGVTQFPSHSVIEKGQTVTLRCDPISGHDNLYWYRRVMGKEIKFLLHFVKESKQDESGMPNNRFLAERTGGTYSTLKVQPAELEDSGVYFCASSSTGGVSRSSYEQYFGPGTRLTVT.

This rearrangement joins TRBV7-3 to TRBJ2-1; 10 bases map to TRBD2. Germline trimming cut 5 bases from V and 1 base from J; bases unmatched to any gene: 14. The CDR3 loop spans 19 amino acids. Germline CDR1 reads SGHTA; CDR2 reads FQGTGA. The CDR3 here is CASSPRASGRHTSYNEQFF. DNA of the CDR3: TGTGCCAGCAGCCCACGGGCTAGCGGGAGACATACGTCCTACAATGAGCAGTTCTTC.

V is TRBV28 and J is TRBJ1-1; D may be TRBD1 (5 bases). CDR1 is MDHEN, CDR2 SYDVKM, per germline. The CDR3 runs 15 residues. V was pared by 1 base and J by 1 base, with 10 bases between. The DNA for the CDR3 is TGTGCCAGCAGTTTATTACAGGTGGGGAACACTGAAGCTTTCTTT. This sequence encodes CASSLLQVGNTEAFF. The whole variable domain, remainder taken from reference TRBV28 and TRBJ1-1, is DVKVTQSSRYLVKRTGEKVFLECVQDMDHENMFWYRQDPGLGLRLIYFSYDVKMKEKGDIPEGYSVSREKKERFSLILESASTNQTSMYLCASSLLQVGNTEAFFGQGTRLTVV.

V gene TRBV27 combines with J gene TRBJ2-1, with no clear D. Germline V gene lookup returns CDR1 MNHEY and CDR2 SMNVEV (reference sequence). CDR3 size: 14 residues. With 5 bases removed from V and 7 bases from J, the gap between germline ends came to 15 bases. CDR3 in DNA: TGTGCCAGCAGTCCCCTTAATCCTAGGAATGAGCAGTTCTTC. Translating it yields CASSPLNPRNEQFF.

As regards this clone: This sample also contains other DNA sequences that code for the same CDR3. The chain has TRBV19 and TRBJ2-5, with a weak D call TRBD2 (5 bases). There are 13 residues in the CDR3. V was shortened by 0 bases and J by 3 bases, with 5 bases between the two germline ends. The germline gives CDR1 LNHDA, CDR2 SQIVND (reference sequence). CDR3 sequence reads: CASSIDGEETQYF. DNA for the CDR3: TGTGCCAGTAGTATAGACGGGGAAGAGACCCAGTACTTC.

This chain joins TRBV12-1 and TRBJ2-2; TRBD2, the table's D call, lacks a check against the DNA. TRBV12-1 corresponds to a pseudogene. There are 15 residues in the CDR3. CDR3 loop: CASYQREGPTGELFF. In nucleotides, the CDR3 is TGTGCCAGCTATCAACGGGAGGGCCCGACCGGGGAGCTGTTTTTT.

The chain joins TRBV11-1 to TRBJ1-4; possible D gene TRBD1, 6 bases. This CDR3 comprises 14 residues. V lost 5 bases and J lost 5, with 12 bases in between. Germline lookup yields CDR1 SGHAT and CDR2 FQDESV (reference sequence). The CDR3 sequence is CASSQGGFNEKLFF. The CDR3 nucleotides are TGTGCCAGCAGCCAAGGGGGATTCAATGAAAAACTGTTTTTT.

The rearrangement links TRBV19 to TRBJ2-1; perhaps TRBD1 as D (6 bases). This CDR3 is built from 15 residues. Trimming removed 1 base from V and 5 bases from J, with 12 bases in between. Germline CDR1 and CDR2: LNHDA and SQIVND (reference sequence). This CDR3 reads CASSIAGAPNNEQFF. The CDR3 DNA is TGTGCCAGTAGTATAGCAGGGGCCCCCAACAATGAGCAGTTCTTC.

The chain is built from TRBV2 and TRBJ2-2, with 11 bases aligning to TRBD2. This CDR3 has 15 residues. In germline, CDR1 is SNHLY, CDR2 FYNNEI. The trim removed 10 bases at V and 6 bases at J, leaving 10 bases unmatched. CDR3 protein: CAILRLAGIPGELFF. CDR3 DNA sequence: TGTGCCATCCTCCGACTAGCGGGAATACCCGGGGAGCTGTTTTTT.

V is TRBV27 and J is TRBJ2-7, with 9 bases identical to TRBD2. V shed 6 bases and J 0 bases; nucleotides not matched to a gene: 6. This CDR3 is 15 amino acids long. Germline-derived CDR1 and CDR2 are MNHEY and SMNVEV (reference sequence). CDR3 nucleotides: TGTGCCAGCAGATTGACTAGCGGTAGCTCCTACGAGCAGTACTTC. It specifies CASRLTSGSSYEQYF.

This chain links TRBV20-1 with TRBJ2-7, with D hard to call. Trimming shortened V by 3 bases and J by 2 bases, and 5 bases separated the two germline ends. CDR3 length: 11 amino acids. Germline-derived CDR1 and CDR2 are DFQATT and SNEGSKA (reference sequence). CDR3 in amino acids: CSARQAYEQYF. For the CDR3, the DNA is TGCAGTGCTAGGCAGGCCTACGAGCAGTACTTC.

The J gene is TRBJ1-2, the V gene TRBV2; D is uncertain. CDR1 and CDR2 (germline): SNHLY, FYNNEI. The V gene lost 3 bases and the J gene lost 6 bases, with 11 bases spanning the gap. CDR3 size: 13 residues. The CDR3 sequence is CASSDSYQDGYTF. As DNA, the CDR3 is TGTGCCAGCAGTGACTCATATCAGGATGGCTACACCTTC.

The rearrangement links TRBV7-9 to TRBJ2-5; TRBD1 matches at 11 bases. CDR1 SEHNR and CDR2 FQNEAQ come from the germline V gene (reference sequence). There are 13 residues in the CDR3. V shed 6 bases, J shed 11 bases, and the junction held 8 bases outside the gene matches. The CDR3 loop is CASRGQGADEQYF. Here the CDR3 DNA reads TGTGCCAGCAGAGGACAGGGGGCAGATGAGCAGTACTTC.

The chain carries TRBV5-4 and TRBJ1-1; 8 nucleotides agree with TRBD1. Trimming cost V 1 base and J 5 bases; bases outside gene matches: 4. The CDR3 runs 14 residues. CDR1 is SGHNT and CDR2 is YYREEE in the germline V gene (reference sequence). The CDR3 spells CASSLNRGGTEAFF. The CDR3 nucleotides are TGTGCCAGCAGCTTGAACAGGGGGGGAACTGAAGCTTTCTTT. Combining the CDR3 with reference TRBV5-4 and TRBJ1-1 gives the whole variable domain ETGVTQSPTHLIKTRGQQVTLRCSSQSGHNTVSWYQQALGQGPQFIFQYYREEENGRGNFPPRFSGLQFPNYSSELNVNALELDDSALYLCASSLNRGGTEAFFGQGTRLTVV.

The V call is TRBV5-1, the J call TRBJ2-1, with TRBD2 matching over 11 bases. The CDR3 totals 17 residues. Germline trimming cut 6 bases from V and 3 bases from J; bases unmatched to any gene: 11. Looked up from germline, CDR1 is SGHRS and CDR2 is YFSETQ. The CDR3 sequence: CASTLTTSGSVYNEQFF. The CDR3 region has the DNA TGCGCCAGCACCCTGACCACTAGCGGGAGCGTCTACAATGAGCAGTTCTTC.

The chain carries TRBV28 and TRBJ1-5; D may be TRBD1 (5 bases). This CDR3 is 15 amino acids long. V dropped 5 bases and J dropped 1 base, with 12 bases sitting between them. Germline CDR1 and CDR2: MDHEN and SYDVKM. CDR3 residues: CASSRLQASNQPQHF. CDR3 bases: TGTGCCAGCAGTCGCCTACAGGCAAGCAATCAGCCCCAGCATTTT.

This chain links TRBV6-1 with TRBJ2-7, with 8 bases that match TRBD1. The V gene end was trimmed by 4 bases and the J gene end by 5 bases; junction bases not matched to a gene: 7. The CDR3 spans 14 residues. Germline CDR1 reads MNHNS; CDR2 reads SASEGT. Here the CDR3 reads CASSVVTGDNEQYF. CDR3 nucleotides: TGTGCCAGCAGTGTTGTGACAGGGGATAACGAGCAGTACTTC.